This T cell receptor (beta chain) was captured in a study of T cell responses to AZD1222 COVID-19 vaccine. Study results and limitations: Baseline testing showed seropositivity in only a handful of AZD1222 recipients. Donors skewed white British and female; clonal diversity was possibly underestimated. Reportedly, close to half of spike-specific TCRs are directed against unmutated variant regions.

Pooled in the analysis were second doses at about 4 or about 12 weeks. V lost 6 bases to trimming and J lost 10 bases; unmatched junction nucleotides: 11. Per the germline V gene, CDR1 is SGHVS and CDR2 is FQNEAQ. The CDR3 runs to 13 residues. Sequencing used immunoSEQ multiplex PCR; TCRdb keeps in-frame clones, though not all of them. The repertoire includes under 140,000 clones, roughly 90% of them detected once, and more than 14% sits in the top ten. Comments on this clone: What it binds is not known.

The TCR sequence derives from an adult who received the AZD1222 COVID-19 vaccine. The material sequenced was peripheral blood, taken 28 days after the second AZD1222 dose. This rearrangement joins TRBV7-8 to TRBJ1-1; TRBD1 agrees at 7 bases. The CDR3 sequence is CASSTGARRGAFF. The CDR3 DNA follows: TGTGCCAGCAGTACAGGGGCCCGCCGGGGAGCTTTCTTT.